The clone carrying this TCR beta chain has only one observation. Original analysis: How many nucleated cells were present was estimated from reference gene primer amplification. TCRdb's copy holds only in-frame clones and misses some; the assay was immunoSEQ multiplex PCR. The DNA was the basis for D and trimming; V, J and clone size are from that table. Among about 200,000 clones listed, roughly 90% were seen once. V dropped 2 bases and J dropped 3 bases, with 13 bases sitting between them. The CDR3 consists of 15 residues. Per the germline V gene, CDR1 is LNHDA and CDR2 is SQIVND (reference sequence). The data were obtained in a study of blood T cell repertoires in COVID-19. Study background: Both acute and convalescent COVID-19 samples were obtained from the United States, Italy and Spain. PBMCs, B-cell-depleted T cells, or T cells were the source of the cDNA or gDNA that made up the material.

The origin of this receptor is a man aged 45 to 65 with COVID-19, enrolled during active disease. Source material: peripheral blood. This chain links TRBV19 with TRBJ1-2, with D possibly matching TRBD1 (6 bases). DNA for the CDR3: TGTGCCAGTAGTATATCCTCAGGGGTTTACTATGGCTACACCTTC. It is translated as CASSISSGVYYGYTF.